The entry below gives a single T cell receptor (beta chain) sequence along with its context. The entry originates in a study of radiation and T cells in renal cell carcinoma. Across the study: Nephrectomy followed 15 Gy stereotactic body radiation by 4 weeks.

Germline V lookup: CDR1 GTSNPN, CDR2 SVGIG (reference sequence). There are 15 residues in the CDR3. Trimming at V came to 5 bases and at J to 1 base, leaving 6 bases not matched to a gene. The repertoire was sequenced with immunoSEQ multiplex PCR; TCRdb's copy has only in-frame clones and lacks some. The sample comprises 120,000 or so clones, 81% of which are singletons, and 5% to 6.5% rests with the top ten. Time point specified: blood 2 weeks post-SBRT. Documented treatment: 15 Gy SBRT to primary tumor, nephrectomy 4 weeks later. After SBRT, blood was collected at 2 and 4 weeks, plus baseline. This renal cell carcinoma was of the clear cell type.

This TCR was sampled from a man in his fifties or sixties with renal cell carcinoma. Here the sequenced sample was blood, taken from a patient whose treatment included radiotherapy and nephrectomy. The chain combines TRBV30 with TRBJ1-1; 11 bases map to TRBD1. The chain's CDR3 is CAWAGQGAGNTEAFF. For the CDR3, the DNA is TGTGCCTGGGCCGGACAGGGGGCGGGGAACACTGAAGCTTTCTTT.